This T cell receptor (beta chain) was observed in a study of T cell changes during pregnancy in multiple sclerosis. The germline V gene has CDR1 MDHEN and CDR2 SYDVKM. The CDR3 runs to 15 residues. The V gene end was trimmed by 8 bases and the J gene end by 2 bases; junction bases not matched to a gene: 8. Data came from immunoSEQ multiplex PCR; TCRdb stores just in-frame clones and leaves some out. The sample shows approximately 60,000 clones, around 93% of them seen only once. For this clone: Distinct nucleotide sequences in the sample also encode this CDR3.

The chain has TRBV28 and TRBJ2-7, with TRBD1 matching 11 bases. The sequenced sample was CD8+ T cells from peripheral blood mononuclear cells, obtained in the second trimester of pregnancy. The source of this sequence is a female donor with multiple sclerosis, enrolled in a pregnancy study. The CDR3 loop is CASRPPGQGAYEQYF. The CDR3, as DNA: TGTGCCAGCCGGCCTCCGGGACAGGGGGCCTACGAGCAGTACTTC.